The T cell receptor beta chain described here comes from a study of T cell responses to AZD1222 COVID-19 vaccine. The table came from immunoSEQ multiplex PCR; TCRdb's copy has only in-frame clones and leaves some out. The sample has approximately 160,000 clones; about 90% are singletons. With respect to this clone: Its antigen is undetermined.

Study-wide points: There were mostly white British donors and more females than males, and clonal diversity was possibly underestimated. Spike regions recognized by vaccine-associated CD4 TCRs spanned the protein, led by 160-218 and 743-854.

The CDR3 has 13 residues. The germline V gene encodes CDR1 KGHSH and CDR2 LQKENI. Between the trimmed V and J ends, which lost 3 bases and 6 bases, there was a span of 10 bases. This TCR was sampled from an adult in good health. The sample consisted of peripheral blood, taken on day 0 of AZD1222 vaccination. The V call is TRBV18, the J call TRBJ2-3; D is unresolved. CDR3: CASSPPSRDTQYF. CDR3 nucleotide sequence: TGTGCCAGCTCACCCCCCTCGAGGGATACGCAGTATTTT.